The T cell receptor beta chain described here comes from a study of cytomegalovirus exposure and HLA in healthy donors. Study-level background: Genotyping of roughly 400 donors showed that 80% to 85% belonged to the Caucasian-associated ancestry cluster.

The PCR contained 60 Vbeta and 13 Jbeta primers. Libraries were prepared by immunoSEQ multiplex PCR; TCRdb keeps only in-frame clonotypes and omits some of them. The table includes 90,000 to 95,000 clones, just over 75% detected once. Donors showed nominal health when sampled, although they likely had unrecorded immune exposures. The CDR3 loop spans 17 amino acids. Germline lookup yields CDR1 MNHEY and CDR2 SMNVEV (reference sequence). V was clipped by 6 bases and J by 8 bases, with 28 bases between them. Study-wide points: Specificity of three CMV-associated chains for CMV antigens was verified in vitro.

A word on this clone: Antigen: not known.

The TCR comes from a man aged 30-40 years in good health and CMV-seronegative. The rearrangement joins TRBV27 to TRBJ1-2; a possible D gene is TRBD1 (6 bases). The sequencing sample was made of PBMCs. CDR3 nucleotide sequence: TGTGCCAGCAGCCGGTACCCCGTACTACAGGGTTCTGGGGGCTACACCTTC. Encoded protein: CASSRYPVLQGSGGYTF.